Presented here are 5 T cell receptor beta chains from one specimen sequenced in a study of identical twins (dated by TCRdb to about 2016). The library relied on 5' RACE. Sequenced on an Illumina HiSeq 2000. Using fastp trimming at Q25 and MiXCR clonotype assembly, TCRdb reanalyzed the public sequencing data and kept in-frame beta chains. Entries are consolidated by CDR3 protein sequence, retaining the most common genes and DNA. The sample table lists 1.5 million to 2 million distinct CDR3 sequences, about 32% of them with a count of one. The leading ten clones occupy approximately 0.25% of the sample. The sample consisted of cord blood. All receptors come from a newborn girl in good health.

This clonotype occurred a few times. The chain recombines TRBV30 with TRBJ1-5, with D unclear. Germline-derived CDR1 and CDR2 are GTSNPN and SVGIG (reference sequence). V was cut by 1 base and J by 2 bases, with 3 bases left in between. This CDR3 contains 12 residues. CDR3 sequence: CAWSDGNQPQHF. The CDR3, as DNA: TGTGCCTGGAGTGACGGCAATCAGCCCCAGCATTTT.

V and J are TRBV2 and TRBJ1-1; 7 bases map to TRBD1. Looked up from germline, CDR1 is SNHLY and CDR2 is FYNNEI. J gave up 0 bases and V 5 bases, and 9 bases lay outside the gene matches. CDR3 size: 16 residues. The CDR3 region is CASSRGAGGMNTEAFF. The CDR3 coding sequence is TGTGCCAGCAGTCGGGGGGCAGGGGGGATGAACACTGAAGCTTTCTTT.

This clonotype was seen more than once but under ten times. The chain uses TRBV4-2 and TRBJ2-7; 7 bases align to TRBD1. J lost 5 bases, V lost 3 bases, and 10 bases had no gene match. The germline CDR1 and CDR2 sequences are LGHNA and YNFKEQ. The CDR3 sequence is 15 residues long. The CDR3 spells CASSQATGSSNEQYF. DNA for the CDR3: TGTGCCAGCAGCCAGGCGACAGGGAGTAGCAACGAGCAGTACTTC.

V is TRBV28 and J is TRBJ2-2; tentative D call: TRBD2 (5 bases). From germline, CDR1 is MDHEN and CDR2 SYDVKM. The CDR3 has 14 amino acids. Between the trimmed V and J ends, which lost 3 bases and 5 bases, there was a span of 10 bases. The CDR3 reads CASSFSGVTGELFF. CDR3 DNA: TGTGCCAGCAGTTTCTCCGGGGTGACCGGGGAGCTGTTTTTT.

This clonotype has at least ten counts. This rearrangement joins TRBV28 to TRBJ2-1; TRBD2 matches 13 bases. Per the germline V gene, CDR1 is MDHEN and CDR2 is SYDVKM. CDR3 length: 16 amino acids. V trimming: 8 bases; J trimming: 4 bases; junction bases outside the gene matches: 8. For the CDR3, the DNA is TGTGCCAGCCTAACGGGACTAGCGGGACGATACAATGAGCAGTTCTTC. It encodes CASLTGLAGRYNEQFF.